This T cell receptor (beta chain) was captured by sequencing in a study of Tregs in tolerant kidney transplant recipients. Broader study findings: Activated donor B cell expansion appeared to reveal the most relevant donor-specific TCRbeta repertoire.

Profiled with immunoSEQ multiplex PCR; TCRdb holds only in-frame clones, not every one. The data contain 240,000 or so clones, roughly 84% of them seen just once; the ten biggest clones take up approximately 0.69%. Worth noting for this clone: Its antigen is unidentified.

Germline-derived CDR1 and CDR2 are SGHVS and FNYEAQ. V lost 5 bases, J lost 6 bases, and 15 bases lay in between. The length of the CDR3 is 14 residues. This sequence originates from a human donor in good health. The V and J genes are TRBV7-6 and TRBJ2-3; D gene unclear. Material for sequencing was CD4+ T cells from blood. The CDR3 sequence: CASSRDLPGDTQYF. For the CDR3, the DNA is TGTGCCAGCAGCCGAGACCTACCCGGGGATACGCAGTATTTT.